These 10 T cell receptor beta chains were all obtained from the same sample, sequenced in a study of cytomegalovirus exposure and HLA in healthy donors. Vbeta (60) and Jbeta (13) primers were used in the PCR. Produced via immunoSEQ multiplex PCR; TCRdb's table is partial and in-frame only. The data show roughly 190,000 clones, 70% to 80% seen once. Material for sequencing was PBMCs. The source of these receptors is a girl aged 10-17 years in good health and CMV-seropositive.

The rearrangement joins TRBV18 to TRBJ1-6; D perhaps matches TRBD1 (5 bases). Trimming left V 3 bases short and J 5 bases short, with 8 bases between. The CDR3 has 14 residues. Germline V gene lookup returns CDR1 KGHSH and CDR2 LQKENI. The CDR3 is CASSPTVDNSPLHF. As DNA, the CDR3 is TGTGCCAGCTCACCGACAGTAGATAATTCACCCCTCCACTTT.

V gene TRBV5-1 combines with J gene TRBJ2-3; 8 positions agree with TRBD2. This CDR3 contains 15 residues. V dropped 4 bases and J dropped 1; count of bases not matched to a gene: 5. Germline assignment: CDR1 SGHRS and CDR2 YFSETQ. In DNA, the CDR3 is TGCGCCAGCAGCCAAGGACTAGCCGGCACAGATACGCAGTATTTT. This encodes CASSQGLAGTDTQYF.

CDR3 bases: TGTGCCAGCAGTTACGTGCGGGGTACCTACGAGCAGTACTTC. As protein: CASSYVRGTYEQYF. The chain combines TRBV6-5 with TRBJ2-7, with D perhaps matching TRBD2 (6 bases). From germline, CDR1 is MNHEY and CDR2 SVGAGI. The CDR3 covers 14 residues. Between the trimmed V and J ends, which lost 2 bases and 2 bases, there was a span of 10 bases.

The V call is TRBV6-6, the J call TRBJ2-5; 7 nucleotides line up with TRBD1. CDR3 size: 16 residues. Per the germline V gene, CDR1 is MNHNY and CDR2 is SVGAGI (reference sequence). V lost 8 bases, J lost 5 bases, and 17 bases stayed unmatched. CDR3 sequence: CASCKDRKLVGETQYF. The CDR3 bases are TGTGCCAGCTGCAAGGACAGGAAATTAGTGGGGGAGACCCAGTACTTC.

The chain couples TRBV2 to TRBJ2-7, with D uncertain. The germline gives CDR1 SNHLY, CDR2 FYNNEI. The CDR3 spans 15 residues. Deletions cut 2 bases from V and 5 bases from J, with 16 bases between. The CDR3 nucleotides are TGTGCCAGCAGTGAATCACTCGCAAAAGCCCACGAGCAGTACTTC. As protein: CASSESLAKAHEQYF.

The CDR3 region is CAISEDAYEQYF. DNA of the CDR3: TGTGCCATCAGTGAGGATGCCTACGAGCAGTACTTC. The chain carries TRBV10-3 and TRBJ2-5; D unresolved. The J call could be wrong; TRBJ2-7 is a better fit for the DNA end. The CDR3 is 12 residues long. CDR1 ENHRY and CDR2 SYGVKD come from the germline V gene.

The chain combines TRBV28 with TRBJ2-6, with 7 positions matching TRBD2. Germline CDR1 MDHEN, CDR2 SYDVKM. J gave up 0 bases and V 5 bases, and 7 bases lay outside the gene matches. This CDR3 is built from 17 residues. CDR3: CASSITRGVSGANVLTF. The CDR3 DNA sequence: TGTGCCAGCAGTATAACCCGGGGGGTCTCTGGGGCCAACGTCCTGACTTTC.

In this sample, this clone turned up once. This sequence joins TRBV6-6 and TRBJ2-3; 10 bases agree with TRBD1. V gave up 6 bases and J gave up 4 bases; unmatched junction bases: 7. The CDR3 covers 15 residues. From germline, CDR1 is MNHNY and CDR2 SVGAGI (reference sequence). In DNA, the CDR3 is TGTGCCAGCAGGGGGCGGGGACAGGGGTCAGATACGCAGTATTTT. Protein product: CASRGRGQGSDTQYF.

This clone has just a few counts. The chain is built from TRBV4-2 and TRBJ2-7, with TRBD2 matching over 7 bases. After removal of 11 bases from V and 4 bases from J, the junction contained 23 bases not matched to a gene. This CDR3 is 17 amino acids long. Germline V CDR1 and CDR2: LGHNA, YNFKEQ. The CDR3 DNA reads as TGTGCCTATACACTCCGTTTTACCCCCCAGCGGGGATACGAGCAGTACTTC. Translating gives CAYTLRFTPQRGYEQYF.

CDR3 sequence (DNA): TGTGCCAGCGCCGCCAGGACGGGACTCTATGGCTACACCTTC. It codes for CASAARTGLYGYTF. This chain connects TRBV27 to TRBJ1-2; tentative D call: TRBD1 (5 bases). The V end was cut by 8 bases, the J end by 4 bases, with 17 bases between. The CDR3 contains 14 residues. Per germline, CDR1 MNHEY and CDR2 SMNVEV (reference sequence).